These 29 T cell receptor beta chains were all obtained from the same sample, sequenced in a study of T cell changes during pregnancy in multiple sclerosis. The protocol was immunoSEQ multiplex PCR, while the TCRdb copy is restricted to in-frame clones and leaves out a portion. Among 70,000 or so clones, 91% were seen once, and the ten largest hold around 0.64%. The source was peripheral blood, collected in the third trimester of pregnancy. The source of these receptors is a female donor in good health, enrolled as a control in a pregnancy study.

Remarks on this clone: This same CDR3 is encoded by further DNA sequences in the sample. The V call is TRBV30, the J call TRBJ2-2; 7 bases are shared with TRBD2. V was clipped by 2 bases and J by 3 bases; unmatched bases: 3. The CDR3 length is 14 residues. Germline lookup yields CDR1 GTSNPN and CDR2 SVGIG (reference sequence). Written as DNA, the CDR3 is TGTGCCTGGAGTAGCGGGACGGACACCGGGGAGCTGTTTTTT. Its protein is CAWSSGTDTGELFF. Based on the CDR3 plus reference TRBV30 and TRBJ2-2, the full variable domain is SQTIHQWPATLVQPVGSPLSLECTVEGTSNPNLYWYRQAAGRGLQLLFYSVGIGQISSEVPQNLSASRPQDRQFILSSKKLLLSDSGFYLCAWSSGTDTGELFFGEGSRLTVL.

The chain carries TRBV7-8 and TRBJ2-7, with a possible D match to TRBD1 (6 bases). Looked up from germline, CDR1 is SGHVS and CDR2 is FQNEAQ. CDR3 size: 14 residues. V was cut by 3 bases and J by 5 bases, with 14 bases left in between. This CDR3 reads CASSFFGQGNEQYF. The CDR3 nucleotides read TGTGCCAGCAGCTTTTTCGGGCAGGGGAACGAGCAGTACTTC.

The V gene is TRBV5-1, the J gene TRBJ2-5; 13 nucleotides line up with TRBD2. Trimming took 3 bases from V and 6 from J; bases not matched to a gene: 8. The CDR3 has 16 residues. Per the germline V gene, CDR1 is SGHRS and CDR2 is YFSETQ. The CDR3 DNA sequence: TGCGCCAGCAGCTCTACTAGCGGGGGGGCTACACAGACCCAGTACTTC. Amino acid sequence: CASSSTSGGATQTQYF.

The V and J genes are TRBV6-1 and TRBJ2-1, with TRBD2 identical over 10 bases. The V and J ends lost 4 bases and 3 bases, in that order; junction bases with no gene match: 3. The CDR3 totals 15 residues. CDR1 and CDR2 (germline): MNHNS, SASEGT. The CDR3 DNA follows: TGTGCCAGCAGTGCTTTAGCGGGGGGCTACAATGAGCAGTTCTTC. Residues: CASSALAGGYNEQFF.

The sample holds one count of this clone. V usage is TRBV19 and J usage is TRBJ2-7, with D tentatively TRBD1 (6 bases). The CDR3 loop spans 16 amino acids. In germline, CDR1 is LNHDA, CDR2 SQIVND (reference sequence). Trimming left V 0 bases short and J 6 bases short, with 18 bases between. The CDR3 region is CASSIDGTIQTREQYF. The CDR3 bases are TGTGCCAGTAGTATAGACGGGACAATCCAGACCCGCGAGCAGTACTTC.

This chain links TRBV28 with TRBJ2-5; 7 bases are a match to TRBD1. Germline V CDR1 and CDR2: MDHEN, SYDVKM. Trimming took 6 bases from V and 1 from J; bases not matched to a gene: 5. The CDR3 covers 14 residues. CDR3 in DNA: TGTGCCAGCAGCCGAAACAGGGGCCAAGAGACCCAGTACTTC. This translates into CASSRNRGQETQYF. The whole variable domain, filled in from reference TRBV28 and TRBJ2-5, reads DVKVTQSSRYLVKRTGEKVFLECVQDMDHENMFWYRQDPGLGLRLIYFSYDVKMKEKGDIPEGYSVSREKKERFSLILESASTNQTSMYLCASSRNRGQETQYFGPGTRLLVL.

The V gene is TRBV5-1, the J gene TRBJ1-6, with 7 bases matching TRBD1. Looked up from germline, CDR1 is SGHRS and CDR2 is YFSETQ. V gave up 5 bases and J gave up 2 bases; unmatched junction bases: 4. The CDR3 length is 15 residues. This CDR3 reads CASRRQGAYNSPLHF. The CDR3 bases are TGCGCCAGCAGAAGACAGGGCGCCTATAATTCACCCCTCCACTTT.

The chain employs TRBV19 and TRBJ2-1; tentatively, D is TRBD2 (6 bases). This CDR3 comprises 15 residues. Germline CDR1 LNHDA, CDR2 SQIVND (reference sequence). V shed 8 bases and J shed 0 bases, with 14 bases lying between them. The CDR3 region is CASSSGSSSYNEQFF. The CDR3 DNA reads TGTGCCAGTTCGAGCGGGTCCAGCTCCTACAATGAGCAGTTCTTC. Filled out from reference TRBV19 and TRBJ2-1, the complete variable domain reads DGGITQSPKYLFRKEGQNVTLSCEQNLNHDAMYWYRQDPGQGLRLIYYSQIVNDFQKGDIAEGYSVSREKKESFPLTVTSAQKNPTAFYLCASSSGSSSYNEQFFGPGTRLTVL.

This clone was counted only a few times. The V and J genes are TRBV11-1 and TRBJ2-5, with D maybe TRBD2 (5 bases). The germline V and J ends were trimmed by 7 bases and 3 bases, with 12 bases remaining between them. CDR1 SGHAT and CDR2 FQDESV come from the germline V gene (reference sequence). This CDR3 contains 13 residues. The CDR3 nucleotides are TGTGCCAGCAACATGGGAGCAGAAGAGACCCAGTACTTC. Translated: CASNMGAEETQYF.

CDR3 in DNA: TGCGCCAGCAGTCAAACTCCCGGGACTAGCGGGGAGCTCTCCTACGAGCAGTACTTC. The encoded protein is CASSQTPGTSGELSYEQYF. This chain uses TRBV23-1 with TRBJ2-7; 13 positions match TRBD2. TRBV23-1 is an ORF, and what it does is uncertain. The trim removed 2 bases at V and 0 bases at J, leaving 10 bases unmatched. This CDR3 has 19 residues.

This chain uses TRBV19 with TRBJ1-2, with a tentative D call TRBD1 (5 bases). The CDR3 covers 14 residues. Looked up from germline, CDR1 is LNHDA and CDR2 is SQIVND (reference sequence). Deletions cut 7 bases from V and 1 base from J, with 13 bases between. CDR3 nucleotide sequence: TGTGCCAGTACCCCAGGGATCCTTAACTATGGCTACACCTTC. It codes for CASTPGILNYGYTF.

This chain connects TRBV19 to TRBJ1-2; 7 bases map to TRBD1. The CDR3 is made up of 16 amino acids. The germline V gene encodes CDR1 LNHDA and CDR2 SQIVND (reference sequence). The junction had 15 bases not matched to a gene; V was cut back by 3 bases and J by 8 bases. The CDR3 DNA reads as TGTGCCAGTAGTATTCGGCCCGACACGAACAGGGGAGGCTACACCTTC. Translating gives CASSIRPDTNRGGYTF.

The chain has TRBV5-1 and TRBJ1-3; 9 nucleotides line up with TRBD1. The J segment lost 4 bases and the V segment lost 1 base, leaving 3 bases of the junction unmatched. This CDR3 spans 15 amino acids. From germline, CDR1 is SGHRS and CDR2 YFSETQ. The CDR3 nucleotides are TGCGCCAGCAGCTTGAGGACAGGGGACGGAAACACCATATATTTT. It yields the protein CASSLRTGDGNTIYF.

This chain joins TRBV5-1 and TRBJ1-2; no clear D gene. Trimming shortened V by 0 bases and J by 9 bases, and 18 bases separated the two germline ends. The CDR3 spans 15 residues. From germline, CDR1 is SGHRS and CDR2 YFSETQ. CDR3 sequence reads: CASSLEITGAGSYTF. Here the CDR3 DNA reads TGCGCCAGCAGCTTGGAGATTACGGGAGCAGGAAGCTACACCTTC. Filled out from reference TRBV5-1 and TRBJ1-2, the complete variable domain reads KAGVTQTPRYLIKTRGQQVTLSCSPISGHRSVSWYQQTPGQGLQFLFEYFSETQRNKGNFPGRFSGRQFSNSRSEMNVSTLELGDSALYLCASSLEITGAGSYTFGSGTRLTVV.

With regard to this clone: In the same sample, other DNA sequences code for this CDR3. The chain combines TRBV5-1 with TRBJ2-7, with TRBD1 matching over 10 bases. Germline V gives CDR1 SGHRS, CDR2 YFSETQ. CDR3 length: 14 amino acids. Trimming cost V 4 bases and J 4 bases; bases outside gene matches: 5. In nucleotides, the CDR3 is TGCGCCAGCAGCCTCCCGGGACAGGGGTACGAGCAGTACTTC. Protein product: CASSLPGQGYEQYF.

This clone was counted between two and nine times. This chain joins TRBV7-9 and TRBJ2-7, with 7 bases that match TRBD1. V was clipped by 5 bases and J by 0 bases; unmatched bases: 4. Germline CDR1 reads SEHNR; CDR2 reads FQNEAQ (reference sequence). The length of the CDR3 is 14 residues. The CDR3 here is CASSERDSSYEQYF. Written as DNA, the CDR3 is TGTGCCAGCAGCGAAAGGGACAGCTCCTACGAGCAGTACTTC. Combining the CDR3 with reference TRBV7-9 and TRBJ2-7 gives the whole variable domain DTGVSQNPRHKITKRGQNVTFRCDPISEHNRLYWYRQTLGQGPEFLTYFQNEAQLEKSRLLSDRFSAERPKGSFSTLEIQRTEQGDSAMYLCASSERDSSYEQYFGPGTRLTVT.

This chain uses TRBV28 with TRBJ1-2; D remains ambiguous. This CDR3 region has 11 residues. The V gene lost 3 bases and the J gene lost 8 bases, with 7 bases spanning the gap. The germline CDR1 and CDR2 sequences are MDHEN and SYDVKM. This CDR3 reads CASSFGGGYTF. CDR3 nucleotides: TGTGCCAGCAGTTTTGGCGGAGGCTACACCTTC.

The J gene is TRBJ1-2, the V gene TRBV5-1; a weak D match, TRBD1 (6 bases). V was trimmed by 0 bases and J by 5 bases, leaving 8 bases between them. This CDR3 has 13 amino acids. Germline loops: CDR1 SGHRS, CDR2 YFSETQ. The CDR3: CASSLDQGYGYTF. The CDR3 region has the DNA TGCGCCAGCAGCTTGGACCAGGGGTATGGCTACACCTTC.

The chain combines TRBV5-6 with TRBJ2-3; TRBD1 agrees at 8 bases. The J segment lost 0 bases and the V segment lost 1 base, leaving 13 bases of the junction unmatched. The CDR3 consists of 19 residues. Germline assignment: CDR1 SGHDT and CDR2 YYEEEE. As DNA, the CDR3 is TGTGCCAGCAGCTTGCCAGGGGGCGTTCTAGGTGCTAGCACAGATACGCAGTATTTT. Protein sequence: CASSLPGGVLGASTDTQYF.

The rearrangement uses TRBV6-5 and TRBJ1-4; D is perhaps TRBD1 (6 bases). This CDR3 region has 14 residues. Trimming shortened V by 2 bases and J by 7 bases, and 11 bases separated the two germline ends. Per germline, CDR1 MNHEY and CDR2 SVGAGI. The CDR3 nucleotides are TGTGCCAGCAGTTACGATAGGGGGAGTGAAAAACTGTTTTTT. Its protein is CASSYDRGSEKLFF.

The rearrangement uses TRBV7-9 and TRBJ1-3, with a weak D call TRBD1 (6 bases). Germline values: CDR1 SEHNR, CDR2 FQNEAQ (reference sequence). Trimming took 6 bases from V and 0 from J, leaving 12 bases between them. The CDR3 length is 15 residues. CDR3 region: CASSFETGSGNTIYF. The CDR3 DNA sequence: TGTGCCAGCAGTTTTGAGACAGGCTCTGGAAACACCATATATTTT.

The genes are TRBV5-8 and TRBJ2-1; D might be TRBD2 (6 bases). Per the germline V gene, CDR1 is SGHTS and CDR2 is YDEGEE. V lost 6 bases and J 1 base, leaving 14 bases between the germline ends. The CDR3 extends over 15 amino acids. CDR3 sequence (DNA): TGTGCCAGCAACTACAGAGGAGGGTCCTACAATGAGCAGTTCTTC. Translating it yields CASNYRGGSYNEQFF.

The genes are TRBV14 and TRBJ1-4, with D possibly TRBD1 on 5 matching bases. V lost 1 base to trimming and J lost 10 bases, with 10 bases between them. The CDR3 loop spans 13 amino acids. Germline CDR1 is SGHDN and CDR2 is FVKESK. This CDR3 reads CASSQGAGGKLFF. CDR3 in DNA: TGTGCCAGCAGCCAAGGGGCCGGGGGAAAACTGTTTTTT.

The chain is built from TRBV5-5 and TRBJ1-1, with 8 bases fitting TRBD1. This CDR3 has 18 amino acids. Germline CDR1 reads SGHKS; CDR2 reads YYEKEE (reference sequence). The J segment lost 1 base and the V segment lost 4 bases, leaving 15 bases of the junction unmatched. CDR3 in amino acids: CASSVELHGDRRNTEAFF. For the CDR3, the DNA is TGTGCCAGCAGCGTAGAGCTCCACGGGGACAGGCGGAACACTGAAGCTTTCTTT.

This chain uses TRBV19 with TRBJ1-2; TRBD1 matches at 8 bases. Germline CDR1 reads LNHDA; CDR2 reads SQIVND (reference sequence). The CDR3 length is 14 residues. Trimming took 2 bases from V and 8 from J; bases not matched to a gene: 7. The CDR3 here is CASSISMGTGGYTF. Written as DNA, the CDR3 is TGTGCCAGTAGTATATCAATGGGGACAGGAGGCTACACCTTC.

The chain carries TRBV6-5 and TRBJ2-2; D is unresolved. The V end lost 0 bases, the J end lost 4 bases, and 9 bases lay between the germline ends. The germline V gene has CDR1 MNHEY and CDR2 SVGAGI. The CDR3 length is 15 residues. CDR3 bases: TGTGCCAGCAGTTACTCGAATCGAGTCACCGGGGAGCTGTTTTTT. The encoded protein is CASSYSNRVTGELFF.

This chain links TRBV4-3 with TRBJ2-5, with D possibly matching TRBD2 (7 bases). Trimming left V 0 bases short and J 5 bases short, with 13 bases between. CDR1 and CDR2 (germline): LGHNA, YSLEER. The CDR3 extends over 15 amino acids. This chain's CDR3 is CASSQERGAAETQYF. CDR3 sequence (DNA): TGCGCCAGCAGCCAAGAACGGGGGGCAGCCGAGACCCAGTACTTC.

V usage is TRBV5-6 and J usage is TRBJ2-3; a possible D gene is TRBD2 (6 bases). From germline, CDR1 is SGHDT and CDR2 YYEEEE. This CDR3 contains 15 residues. Trimming took 3 bases from V and 6 from J, leaving 17 bases between them. DNA for the CDR3: TGTGCCAGCAGCTCCCGACTACCTCGGGGGGATACGCAGTATTTT. Its translation: CASSSRLPRGDTQYF. The full variable domain, in which reference TRBV5-6 and TRBJ2-3 provide the parts outside the CDR3, is DAGVTQSPTHLIKTRGQQVTLRCSPKSGHDTVSWYQQALGQGPQFIFQYYEEEERQRGNFPDRFSGHQFPNYSSELNVNALLLGDSALYLCASSSRLPRGDTQYFGPGTRLTVL.

V usage is TRBV5-3 and J usage is TRBJ2-7, with 11 bases aligning to TRBD2. TRBV5-3 is sorted into the ORF group, with uncertain function. This CDR3 has 20 amino acids. V lost 3 bases and J lost 5; bases outside the gene matches: 22. CDR3 sequence (DNA): TGTGCCAGAAGCTGTGGACAGGGCACTACTAGCGGGAGCACCGACGACGAGCAGTACTTC. Amino acid sequence: CARSCGQGTTSGSTDDEQYF.